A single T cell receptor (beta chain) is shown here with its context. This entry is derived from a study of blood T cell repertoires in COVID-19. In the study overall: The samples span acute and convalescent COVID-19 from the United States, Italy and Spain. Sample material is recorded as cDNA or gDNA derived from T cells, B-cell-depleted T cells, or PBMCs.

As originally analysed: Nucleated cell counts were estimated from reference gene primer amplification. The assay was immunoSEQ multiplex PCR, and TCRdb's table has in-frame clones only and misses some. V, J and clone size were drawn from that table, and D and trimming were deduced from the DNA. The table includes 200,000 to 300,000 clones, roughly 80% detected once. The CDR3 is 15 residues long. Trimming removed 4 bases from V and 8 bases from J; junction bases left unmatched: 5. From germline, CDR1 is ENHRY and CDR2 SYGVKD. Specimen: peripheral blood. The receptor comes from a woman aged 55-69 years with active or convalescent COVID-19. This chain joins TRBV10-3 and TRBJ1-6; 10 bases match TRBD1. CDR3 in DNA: TGTGCCATCAGTGTTGGGACAGGGGATCATTCACCCCTCCACTTT. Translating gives CAISVGTGDHSPLHF.